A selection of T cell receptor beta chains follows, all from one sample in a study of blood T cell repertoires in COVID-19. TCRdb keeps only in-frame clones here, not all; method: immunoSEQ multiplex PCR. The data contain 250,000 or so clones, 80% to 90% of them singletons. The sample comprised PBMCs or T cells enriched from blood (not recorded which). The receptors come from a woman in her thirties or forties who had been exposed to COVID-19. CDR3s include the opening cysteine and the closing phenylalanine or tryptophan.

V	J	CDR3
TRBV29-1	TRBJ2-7	CSVGQTYEQYF
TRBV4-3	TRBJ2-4	CASSQRLAVNNIQYF
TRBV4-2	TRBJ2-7	CASSQDLAFTYEQYF
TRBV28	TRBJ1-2	CASSLPVGRVYGYTF
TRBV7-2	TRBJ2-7	CASSRDDRPLYEQYF
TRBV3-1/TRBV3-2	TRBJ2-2	CASSHRPLAGGYTGELFF
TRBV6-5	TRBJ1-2	CASRTLPGQAYGYTF
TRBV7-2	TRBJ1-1	CASSPAGLTEAFF
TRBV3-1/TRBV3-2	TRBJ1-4	CASSQLKPGLREKLFF
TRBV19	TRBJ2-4	CASSIYAGGSSKNIQYF
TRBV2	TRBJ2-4	CASNLGRGVKNIQYF
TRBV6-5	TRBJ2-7	CASRGGYEQYF
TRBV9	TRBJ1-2	CASTLQGTPYGYTF
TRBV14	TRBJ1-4	CASSQDSRGRFNEKLFF
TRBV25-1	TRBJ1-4	CASSGAQTANEKLFF
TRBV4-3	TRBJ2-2	CASSRLPDTGELFF
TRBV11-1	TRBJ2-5	CASSLALGTAQETQYF
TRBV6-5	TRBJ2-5	CASRTSWGGQETQYF
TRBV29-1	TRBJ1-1	CSVLGRALEAFF
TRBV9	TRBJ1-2	CASSRGGQVSIGYTF
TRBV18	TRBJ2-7	CASSLDRGAYEQYF
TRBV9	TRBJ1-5	CASSAGQAGPQHF
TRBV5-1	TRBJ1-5	CASSLDTGSSQPQHF
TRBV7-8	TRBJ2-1	CASSHRTVNNEQFF
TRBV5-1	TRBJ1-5	CASSLTTGGGGQPQHF
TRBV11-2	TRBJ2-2	CASSFRGAGTGELFF